This passage covers 28 T cell receptor beta chains from one sample sequenced in a study of blood T cell repertoires in COVID-19. TCRdb keeps only in-frame clones here, not all; method: immunoSEQ multiplex PCR. This sample carries about 64,000 clones, over 75% of them seen once, and the ten largest clones take 40% to 45%. The sequenced sample was peripheral blood. These receptors were obtained from a woman aged 55-69 years with COVID-19, enrolled during active disease.

The V call is TRBV9, the J call TRBJ1-1; the match to TRBD1 covers 9 bases. Unmatched junction bases numbered 11, after V lost 6 bases and J lost 5 bases. The CDR3 is 15 amino acids. Per germline, CDR1 SGDLS and CDR2 YYNGEE. CDR3 sequence reads: CASNAGGTGLTEAFF. The CDR3 region has the DNA TGTGCCAGCAATGCCGGCGGGACAGGGTTAACTGAAGCTTTCTTT.

The V call is TRBV30, the J call TRBJ1-1; 8 bases align to TRBD1. The CDR3 is 16 residues long. Germline V CDR1 and CDR2: GTSNPN, SVGIG (reference sequence). V shed 0 bases, J shed 4 bases, and the junction held 10 bases outside the gene matches. The CDR3 DNA is TGTGCCTGGAGTGTCGCCAGGGGGCGTCCGGTCACTGAAGCTTTCTTT. Its protein product is CAWSVARGRPVTEAFF.

V usage is TRBV14 and J usage is TRBJ2-5; the D is unclear. The CDR3 length is 14 residues. CDR1 and CDR2 (germline): SGHDN, FVKESK. V was clipped by 3 bases and J by 4 bases, with 12 bases between them. The CDR3 reads CASSQEWVGETQYF. The CDR3 nucleotides read TGTGCCAGCAGCCAGGAGTGGGTTGGAGAGACCCAGTACTTC.

The gene calls are TRBV7-2 and TRBJ2-4; D is possibly TRBD2 (6 bases). CDR1 and CDR2 from the germline V gene are SGHTA and FQGNSA. This CDR3 has 16 amino acids. V dropped 4 bases and J dropped 1 base, with 14 bases sitting between them. The CDR3: CASSSGAMRAKNIQYF. In DNA, the CDR3 is TGTGCCAGCAGCTCGGGAGCGATGCGTGCCAAAAACATTCAGTACTTC.

This clone was counted once. The CDR3 coding sequence is TGTGCCAGCAGCCCAGGCCCTTTACAGGGCTATGGCTACACCTTC. Its translation is CASSPGPLQGYGYTF. The chain joins TRBV11-3 to TRBJ1-2; D is possibly TRBD1 (6 bases). Trimming left V 5 bases short and J 4 bases short, with 17 bases between. This CDR3 spans 15 amino acids. The V gene's germline CDR1 is SGHNT and CDR2 YENEEA. The entire variable domain, with the rest obtained from reference TRBV11-3 and TRBJ1-2, is as follows: EAGVVQSPRYKIIEKKQPVAFWCNPISGHNTLYWYLQNLGQGPELLIRYENEEAVDDSQLPKDRFSAERLKGVDSTLKIQPAELGDSAVYLCASSPGPLQGYGYTFGSGTRLTVV.

The rearrangement links TRBV6-5 to TRBJ1-6; TRBD1 is a possible D gene (6 bases). The CDR3 has 14 amino acids. In germline, CDR1 is MNHEY, CDR2 SVGAGI. V shed 6 bases and J shed 8 bases, with 14 bases lying between them. The CDR3 reads CASSNVGAYSPLHF. CDR3 nucleotide sequence: TGTGCCAGCAGCAACGTGGGGGCCTATTCACCCCTCCACTTT.

This chain connects TRBV6-5 to TRBJ2-7, with D possibly matching TRBD1 (5 bases). The CDR3 has 14 residues. The ends were cut back, 4 bases at V and 0 bases at J, with 10 bases in the middle. CDR1 MNHEY and CDR2 SVGAGI come from the germline V gene. CDR3 loop: CASSFRQLSYEQYF. DNA of the CDR3: TGTGCCAGCAGTTTTAGACAGCTCTCCTACGAGCAGTACTTC.

The J gene is TRBJ2-7, the V gene TRBV18; D ambiguous. V lost 0 bases, J lost 6 bases, and 12 bases lay in between. Germline CDR1 reads KGHSH; CDR2 reads LQKENI. This CDR3 contains 14 residues. CDR3 residues: CASSPPITRLEQYF. The DNA of the CDR3 is TGTGCCAGCTCACCACCGATCACGAGGCTCGAGCAGTACTTC.

The chain has TRBV29-1 and TRBJ2-7; a possible D gene is TRBD1 (5 bases). Germline CDR1 and CDR2: SQVTM and ANQGSEA. There are 13 residues in the CDR3. Trimming stripped 2 bases from V and 3 bases from J, with 11 bases between. The CDR3 region has the DNA TGCAGCGTTGAACAGGGTGAGAACTACGAGCAGTACTTC. It encodes CSVEQGENYEQYF.

This chain links TRBV7-8 with TRBJ1-5, with 10 nucleotides matching TRBD1. Unmatched junction bases numbered 7, after V lost 5 bases and J lost 3 bases. Germline V gene lookup returns CDR1 SGHVS and CDR2 FQNEAQ. CDR3 size: 16 residues. The CDR3 here is CASSPGTGAHNQPQHF. The CDR3 DNA reads TGTGCCAGCAGCCCTGGGACAGGGGCCCACAATCAGCCCCAGCATTTT. Full variable domain (remainder filled in from reference TRBV7-8 and TRBJ1-5): GAGVSQSPRYKVAKRGQDVALRCDPISGHVSLFWYQQALGQGPEFLTYFQNEAQLDKSGLPSDRFFAERPEGSVSTLKIQRTQQEDSAVYLCASSPGTGAHNQPQHFGDGTRLSIL.

The V gene is TRBV24-1, the J gene TRBJ2-3, with D possibly matching TRBD2 (7 bases). In germline, CDR1 is KGHDR, CDR2 SFDVKD. The CDR3 is made up of 15 amino acids. V lost 5 bases to trimming and J lost 2 bases, with 13 bases between them. CDR3 sequence: CATSGGGGHTDTQYF. The CDR3 DNA sequence: TGTGCCACCAGTGGTGGCGGGGGCCACACAGATACGCAGTATTTT.

The chain couples TRBV3-1 (or the pseudogene TRBV3-2) to TRBJ2-7, with TRBD2 as a possible D gene (6 bases). Trimming shortened V by 4 bases and J by 2 bases, and 27 bases separated the two germline ends. Per germline, CDR1 LGHDT and CDR2 YNNKEL (reference sequence). The CDR3 contains 19 residues. CDR3 sequence (DNA): TGTGCCAGCAGCCCCGCGGGTCCATTTACTAGCCTCCTAACCTACGAGCAGTACTTC. Protein product: CASSPAGPFTSLLTYEQYF.

The V and J genes are TRBV6-4 and TRBJ2-1; 9 bases agree with TRBD2. In germline, CDR1 is MRHNA, CDR2 SNTAGT. This CDR3 comprises 13 residues. J was trimmed by 9 bases and V by 8 bases; bases with no gene match: 8. The CDR3 loop is CASAWRGGSEQFF. The CDR3 DNA reads as TGTGCCAGCGCGTGGCGGGGGGGTAGTGAGCAGTTCTTC.

This chain uses TRBV30 with TRBJ2-1, with 10 bases aligning to TRBD2. With 3 bases clipped from V and 4 bases from J, the junction kept 3 bases outside the gene matches. This CDR3 is 14 amino acids long. Germline loops: CDR1 GTSNPN, CDR2 SVGIG (reference sequence). In nucleotides, the CDR3 is TGTGCCTGGAGACTAGCGGGACCATACAATGAGCAGTTCTTC. It encodes CAWRLAGPYNEQFF.

The chain has TRBV5-8 and TRBJ2-1; D gene ambiguous. The CDR3 sequence is 13 residues long. The V end lost 5 bases, the J end lost 9 bases, and 15 bases lay between the germline ends. In germline, CDR1 is SGHTS, CDR2 YDEGEE. The CDR3: CASSPERFGEQFF. CDR3 DNA sequence: TGTGCCAGCAGTCCAGAGAGGTTTGGTGAGCAGTTCTTC.

The chain is built from TRBV5-4 and TRBJ2-7; 10 nucleotides agree with TRBD1. The V gene end was trimmed by 2 bases and the J gene end by 3 bases; junction bases not matched to a gene: 5. The germline CDR1 and CDR2 sequences are SGHNT and YYREEE (reference sequence). The CDR3 spans 15 residues. The CDR3 protein is CASSLGDRGYYEQYF. The CDR3 nucleotides read TGTGCCAGCAGCTTAGGGGACAGGGGTTACTACGAGCAGTACTTC.

This clone was picked up a small number of times. The J gene is TRBJ2-5, the V gene TRBV30; D is perhaps TRBD2 (5 bases). The CDR3 spans 14 residues. V was trimmed by 4 bases and J by 1 base, leaving 13 bases between them. CDR1 is GTSNPN and CDR2 is SVGIG in the germline V gene (reference sequence). The CDR3 nucleotides are TGTGCCTGGAAGGGAGTCCGGATCCAAGAGACCCAGTACTTC. It is translated as CAWKGVRIQETQYF. The full variable domain, completed using reference TRBV30 and TRBJ2-5, is SQTIHQWPATLVQPVGSPLSLECTVEGTSNPNLYWYRQAAGRGLQLLFYSVGIGQISSEVPQNLSASRPQDRQFILSSKKLLLSDSGFYLCAWKGVRIQETQYFGPGTRLLVL.

The rearrangement uses TRBV7-9 and TRBJ2-3, with 14 nucleotides matching TRBD2. The germline V gene encodes CDR1 SEHNR and CDR2 FQNEAQ (reference sequence). V was clipped by 5 bases and J by 6 bases; unmatched bases: 10. CDR3 length: 17 residues. CDR3 sequence (DNA): TGTGCCAGCAGCCTCGGGACTAGCGGGAGAGTGAGGGATACGCAGTATTTT. Translating gives CASSLGTSGRVRDTQYF.

The chain links TRBV9 to TRBJ2-5; 10 bases align to TRBD2. CDR3 size: 16 residues. Unmatched junction bases numbered 8, after V lost 2 bases and J lost 4 bases. Germline V gene sequence: CDR1 SGDLS, CDR2 YYNGEE. CDR3 residues: CASSVQAGGPVETQYF. CDR3 in DNA: TGTGCCAGCAGCGTCCAAGCGGGAGGGCCCGTAGAGACCCAGTACTTC.

There are many counts of this clone. The chain has TRBV27 and TRBJ1-5; TRBD1 is a possible D gene (5 bases). The V gene lost 6 bases and the J gene lost 7 bases, with 13 bases spanning the gap. Germline CDR1 and CDR2: MNHEY and SMNVEV (reference sequence). CDR3 length: 13 amino acids. CDR3 loop: CASRDNLGQPQHF. Written as DNA, the CDR3 is TGTGCCAGCAGGGACAATCTAGGACAGCCCCAGCATTTT.

The sample holds a few counts of this clone. The CDR3: CSVGRLSGIDTQYF. The CDR3 DNA reads TGCAGCGTTGGTAGGCTGAGCGGGATTGATACGCAGTATTTT. This rearrangement joins TRBV29-1 to TRBJ2-3; 7 bases are a match to TRBD2. CDR1 and CDR2 (germline): SQVTM, ANQGSEA. The trim removed 4 bases at V and 6 bases at J, leaving 10 bases unmatched. The CDR3 contains 14 residues.

This rearrangement joins TRBV4-3 to TRBJ1-1, with a tentative D call TRBD1 (5 bases). CDR1 is LGHNA and CDR2 is YSLEER in the germline V gene. Trimming pared 1 base from V and 6 bases from J, leaving 18 bases between. This CDR3 has 16 amino acids. For the CDR3, the DNA is TGCGCCAGCAGCCAAGTCGAGATGGGATCGGGGGCTGAAGCTTTCTTT. The encoded protein is CASSQVEMGSGAEAFF.

The chain is built from TRBV28 and TRBJ2-1; possibly TRBD2 for D (5 bases). V gave up 3 bases and J gave up 4 bases, with 13 bases separating them. The CDR3 length is 15 residues. Germline lookup yields CDR1 MDHEN and CDR2 SYDVKM. The CDR3 here is CASSFGGSGYNEQFF. In DNA, the CDR3 is TGTGCCAGCAGTTTTGGTGGGAGTGGGTACAATGAGCAGTTCTTC.

J is TRBJ1-2 and V is TRBV28, with TRBD1 matching over 9 bases. V dropped 5 bases and J dropped 6; count of bases not matched to a gene: 7. The CDR3 is made up of 14 amino acids. Per the germline V gene, CDR1 is MDHEN and CDR2 is SYDVKM. The CDR3 sequence is CASSPGTGIDGYTF. In nucleotides, the CDR3 is TGTGCCAGCAGTCCCGGGACAGGGATCGATGGCTACACCTTC.

The chain employs TRBV28 and TRBJ1-4; D might be TRBD1 (5 bases). CDR1 MDHEN and CDR2 SYDVKM come from the germline V gene. This CDR3 has 16 amino acids. V gave up 3 bases and J gave up 4 bases, with 15 bases separating them. DNA of the CDR3: TGTGCCAGCAGTTTCTCAGCCAGGGTGGTTAATGAAAAACTGTTTTTT. Translation gives CASSFSARVVNEKLFF.

This clone was found once. This rearrangement joins TRBV6-5 to TRBJ1-2; D gene unclear. The V and J ends lost 0 bases and 0 bases respectively, with 8 bases between them. CDR1 is MNHEY and CDR2 is SVGAGI in the germline V gene. The CDR3 length is 15 residues. The CDR3 nucleotides are TGTGCCAGCAGTTACTCCCTACTTACTAACTATGGCTACACCTTC. It encodes CASSYSLLTNYGYTF.

The gene calls are TRBV6-2 or TRBV6-3 and TRBJ1-1; tentative D call: TRBD1 (6 bases). Germline loops: CDR1 MNHEY, CDR2 SVGEGT. Trimming removed 1 base from V and 1 base from J, with 10 bases in between. The CDR3 extends over 15 amino acids. The CDR3 sequence: CASSYYGGANTEAFF. DNA for the CDR3: TGTGCCAGCAGTTACTATGGGGGCGCGAACACTGAAGCTTTCTTT.

The chain recombines TRBV30 with TRBJ1-3, with TRBD1 as a possible D gene (6 bases). Trimming stripped 1 base from V and 8 bases from J, with 9 bases between. CDR1 GTSNPN and CDR2 SVGIG come from the germline V gene (reference sequence). The CDR3 totals 12 residues. CDR3 sequence: CAWSAGGHTIYF. As DNA, the CDR3 is TGTGCCTGGAGTGCCGGGGGGCACACCATATATTTT. The complete variable domain, with remaining parts taken from reference TRBV30 and TRBJ1-3, reads SQTIHQWPATLVQPVGSPLSLECTVEGTSNPNLYWYRQAAGRGLQLLFYSVGIGQISSEVPQNLSASRPQDRQFILSSKKLLLSDSGFYLCAWSAGGHTIYFGEGSWLTVV.